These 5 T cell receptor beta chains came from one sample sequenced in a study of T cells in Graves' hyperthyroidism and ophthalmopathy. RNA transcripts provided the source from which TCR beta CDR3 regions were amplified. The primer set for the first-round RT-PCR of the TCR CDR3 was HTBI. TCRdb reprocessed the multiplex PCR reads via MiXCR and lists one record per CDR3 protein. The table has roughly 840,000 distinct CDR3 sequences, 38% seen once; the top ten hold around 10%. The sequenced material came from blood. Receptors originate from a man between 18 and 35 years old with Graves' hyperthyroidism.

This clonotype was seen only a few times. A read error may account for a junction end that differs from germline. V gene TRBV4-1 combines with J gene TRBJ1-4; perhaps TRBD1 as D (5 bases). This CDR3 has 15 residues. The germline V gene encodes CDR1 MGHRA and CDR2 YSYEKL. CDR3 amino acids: CASSQERGGGEKLFF. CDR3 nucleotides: TGTGCCAGCAGCCAAGAGAGGGGAGGAGGTGAAAAACTGTTTTTT.

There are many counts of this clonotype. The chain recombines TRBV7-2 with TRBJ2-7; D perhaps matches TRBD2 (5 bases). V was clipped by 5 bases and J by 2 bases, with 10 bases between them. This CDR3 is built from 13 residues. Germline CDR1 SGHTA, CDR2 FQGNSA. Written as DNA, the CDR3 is TGTGCCAGCAGCCTCCAACTAGCCTACGAGCAGTACTTC. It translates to CASSLQLAYEQYF.

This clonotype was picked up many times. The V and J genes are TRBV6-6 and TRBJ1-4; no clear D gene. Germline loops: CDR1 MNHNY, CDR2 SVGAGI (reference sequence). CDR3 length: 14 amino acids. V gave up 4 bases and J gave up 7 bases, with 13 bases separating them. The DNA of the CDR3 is TGTGCCAGCAGTTGGACGGACGGTAGTGAAAAACTGTTTTTT. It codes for CASSWTDGSEKLFF.

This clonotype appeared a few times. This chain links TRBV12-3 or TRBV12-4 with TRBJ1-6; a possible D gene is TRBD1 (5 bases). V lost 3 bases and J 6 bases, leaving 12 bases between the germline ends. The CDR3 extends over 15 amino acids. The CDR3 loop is CASSFGQGFNSPLHF. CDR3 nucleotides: TGTGCCAGCAGTTTTGGCCAGGGCTTTAATTCACCCCTCCACTTT.

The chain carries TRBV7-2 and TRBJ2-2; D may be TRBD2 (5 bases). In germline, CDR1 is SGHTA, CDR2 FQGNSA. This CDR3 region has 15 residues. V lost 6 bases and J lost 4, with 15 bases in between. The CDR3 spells CASRFGSSRTGELFF. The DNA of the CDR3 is TGTGCCAGCAGGTTCGGTTCTAGCCGCACCGGGGAGCTGTTTTTT.